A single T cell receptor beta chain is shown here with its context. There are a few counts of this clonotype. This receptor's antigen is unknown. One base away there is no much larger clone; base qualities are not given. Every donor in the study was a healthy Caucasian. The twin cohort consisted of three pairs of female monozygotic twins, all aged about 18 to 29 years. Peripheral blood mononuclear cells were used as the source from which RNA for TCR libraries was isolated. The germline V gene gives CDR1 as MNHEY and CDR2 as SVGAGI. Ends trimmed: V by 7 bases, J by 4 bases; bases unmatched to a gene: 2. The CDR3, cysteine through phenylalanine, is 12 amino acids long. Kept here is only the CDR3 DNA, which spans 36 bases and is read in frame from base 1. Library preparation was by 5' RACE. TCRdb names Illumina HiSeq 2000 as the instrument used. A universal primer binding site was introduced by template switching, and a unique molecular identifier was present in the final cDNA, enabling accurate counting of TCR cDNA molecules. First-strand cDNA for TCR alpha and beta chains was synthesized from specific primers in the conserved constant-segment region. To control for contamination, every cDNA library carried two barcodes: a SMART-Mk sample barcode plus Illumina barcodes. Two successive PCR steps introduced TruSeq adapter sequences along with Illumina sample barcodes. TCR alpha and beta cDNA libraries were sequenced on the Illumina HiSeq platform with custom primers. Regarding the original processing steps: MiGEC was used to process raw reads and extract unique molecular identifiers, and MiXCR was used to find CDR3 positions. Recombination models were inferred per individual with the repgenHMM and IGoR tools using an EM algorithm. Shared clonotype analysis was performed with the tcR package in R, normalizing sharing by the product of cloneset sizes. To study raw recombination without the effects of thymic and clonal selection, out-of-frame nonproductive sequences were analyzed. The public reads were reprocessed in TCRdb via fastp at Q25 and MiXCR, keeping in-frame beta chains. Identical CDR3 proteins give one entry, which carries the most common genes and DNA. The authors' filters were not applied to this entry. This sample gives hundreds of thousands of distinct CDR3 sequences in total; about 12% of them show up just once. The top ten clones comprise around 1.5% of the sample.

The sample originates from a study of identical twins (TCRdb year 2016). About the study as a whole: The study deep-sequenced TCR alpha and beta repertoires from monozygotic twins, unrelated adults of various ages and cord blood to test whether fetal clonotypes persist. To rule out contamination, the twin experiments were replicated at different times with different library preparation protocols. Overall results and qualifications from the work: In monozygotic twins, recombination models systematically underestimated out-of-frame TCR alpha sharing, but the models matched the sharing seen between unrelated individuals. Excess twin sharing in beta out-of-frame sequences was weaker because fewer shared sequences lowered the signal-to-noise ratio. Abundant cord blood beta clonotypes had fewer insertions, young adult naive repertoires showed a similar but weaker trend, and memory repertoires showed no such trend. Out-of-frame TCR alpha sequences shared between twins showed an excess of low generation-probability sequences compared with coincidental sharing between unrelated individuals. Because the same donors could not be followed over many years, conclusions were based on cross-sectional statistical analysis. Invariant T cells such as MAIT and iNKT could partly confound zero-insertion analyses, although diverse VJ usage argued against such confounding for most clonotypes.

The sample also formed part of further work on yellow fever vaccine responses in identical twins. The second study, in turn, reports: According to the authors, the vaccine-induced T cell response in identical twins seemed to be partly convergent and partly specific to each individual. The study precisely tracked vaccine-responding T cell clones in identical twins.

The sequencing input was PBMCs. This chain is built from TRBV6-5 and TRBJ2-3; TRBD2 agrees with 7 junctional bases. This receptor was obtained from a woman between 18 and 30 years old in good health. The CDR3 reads CASTGLADTQYF. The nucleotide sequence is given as TGTGCCAGCACCGGACTAGCAGATACGCAGTATTTT.